A selection of T cell receptor beta chains follows, all from one sample in a study of T cell responses to AZD1222 COVID-19 vaccine. Produced via immunoSEQ multiplex PCR; TCRdb's table is partial and in-frame only. This sample yields over 110,000 clones, of which about 92% are seen a single time; around 10% belongs to the top ten. The material was peripheral blood, obtained after recovery from COVID-19. The receptors come from an adult who had recovered from COVID-19. CDR3s include the opening cysteine and the closing phenylalanine or tryptophan. D genes are given only for firm matches. Clone size is given for some rows only: seen once, a few or many times, or a class if the clone is expanded.

>TRBJ2-2|.|TRBV11-3|.
CASSARDGNTGELFF
TGTGCCAGCAGCGCCCGGGACGGAAACACCGGGGAGCTGTTTTTT
>TRBJ1-2|.|TRBV30|once
CAWSEGGDYGYTF
TGTGCCTGGAGTGAGGGCGGGGACTATGGCTACACCTTC
>TRBJ2-7|.|TRBV28|.
CASSLSAAYEQYF
TGTGCCAGCAGCCTATCGGCAGCGTACGAGCAGTACTTC
>TRBJ1-1|.|TRBV27|.
CASQMNTEAFF
TGTGCCAGCCAAATGAACACTGAAGCTTTCTTT
>TRBJ1-2|.|TRBV18|.
CASFGSEDYGYTF
TGTGCCAGCTTCGGGTCGGAGGACTATGGCTACACCTTC
>TRBJ2-3|.|TRBV5-4|.
CASSPGGRGTDTQYF
TGTGCCAGCAGCCCCGGGGGTAGGGGCACAGATACGCAGTATTTT
>TRBJ2-1|TRBD2|TRBV7-8|.
CASSIIAGVHEQFF
TGTGCCAGCAGCATCATAGCGGGAGTACATGAGCAGTTCTTC
>TRBJ2-3|.|TRBV19|.
CASRMTAPRGDTQYF
TGTGCCAGTAGAATGACGGCCCCTCGGGGAGATACGCAGTATTTT
>TRBJ1-2|.|TRBV27|.
CASSFGGYYGYTF
TGTGCCAGCAGTTTTGGGGGATACTATGGCTACACCTTC
>TRBJ1-1|TRBD1|TRBV7-3|.
CASSSFQGTGTEAFF
TGTGCCAGCAGCTCGTTTCAGGGGACAGGGACTGAAGCTTTCTTT
>TRBJ1-2|.|TRBV6-5|once
CASSYFAEGWGYTF
TGTGCCAGCAGTTATTTTGCCGAGGGTTGGGGCTACACCTTC
>TRBJ1-5|.|TRBV19|.
CASSTPVGASNQPQHF
TGTGCCAGTAGTACCCCCGTCGGGGCGAGCAATCAGCCCCAGCATTTT
>TRBJ2-7|TRBD1|TRBV4-1|.
CASSRQTGIGAYEQYF
TGCGCCAGCAGCCGTCAGACAGGGATTGGGGCTTACGAGCAGTACTTC
>TRBJ1-5|.|TRBV6-5|.
CASSYSLWSNQPQHF
TGTGCCAGCAGTTACTCGTTGTGGAGCAATCAGCCCCAGCATTTT
>TRBJ2-7|.|TRBV23-1|.
CASSQSLGSYEQYF
TGCGCCAGCAGTCAATCGCTGGGGTCCTACGAGCAGTACTTC
>TRBJ2-3|TRBD2|TRBV3-1/TRBV3-2|.
CASTPEGLASTDTQYF
TGTGCCAGCACCCCAGAGGGACTAGCGAGCACAGATACGCAGTATTTT
>TRBJ2-2|.|TRBV5-4|.
CASSWLEGTGELFF
TGTGCCAGCAGCTGGCTAGAGGGCACCGGGGAGCTGTTTTTT
>TRBJ2-7|.|TRBV2|.
CASSGNYEQYF
TGTGCCAGCAGTGGAAACTACGAGCAGTACTTC
>TRBJ2-1|.|TRBV18|.
CASSLGGTSSSYNEQFF
TGTGCCAGCTCACTTGGTGGCACCTCTAGCTCCTACAATGAGCAGTTCTTC
>TRBJ1-3|.|TRBV9|.
CASSVAAGSSGNTIYF
TGTGCCAGCAGCGTAGCGGCGGGGAGCTCTGGAAACACCATATATTTT
>TRBJ2-1|TRBD2|TRBV7-2|.
CASSDPGLAPLYNEQFF
TGTGCCAGCAGCGACCCGGGACTAGCCCCTCTATACAATGAGCAGTTCTTC
>TRBJ2-1|TRBD1|TRBV5-6|.
CASSLEGQGVDNEQFF
TGTGCCAGCAGCTTGGAGGGACAGGGGGTCGACAATGAGCAGTTCTTC
>TRBJ1-1|.|TRBV6-5|.
CASSYQVNTEAFF
TGTGCCAGCAGTTACCAGGTAAACACTGAAGCTTTCTTT
>TRBJ2-2|.|TRBV6-1|.
CASSEKNPYSFTGELFF
TGTGCCAGCAGTGAAAAGAATCCCTACAGCTTCACCGGGGAGCTGTTTTTT
>TRBJ2-2|TRBD2|TRBV27|.
CASSSPGLAGTINTGELFF
TGTGCCAGCAGTTCTCCGGGACTAGCGGGAACAATAAACACCGGGGAGCTGTTTTTT
>TRBJ2-7|TRBD2|TRBV5-6|.
CASTTPLAEIYEQYF
TGTGCCAGCACCACCCCCCTAGCGGAGATCTACGAGCAGTACTTC
>TRBJ2-7|.|TRBV9|.
CASSVAGESTYEQYF
TGTGCCAGCAGCGTAGCGGGAGAGAGCACCTACGAGCAGTACTTC